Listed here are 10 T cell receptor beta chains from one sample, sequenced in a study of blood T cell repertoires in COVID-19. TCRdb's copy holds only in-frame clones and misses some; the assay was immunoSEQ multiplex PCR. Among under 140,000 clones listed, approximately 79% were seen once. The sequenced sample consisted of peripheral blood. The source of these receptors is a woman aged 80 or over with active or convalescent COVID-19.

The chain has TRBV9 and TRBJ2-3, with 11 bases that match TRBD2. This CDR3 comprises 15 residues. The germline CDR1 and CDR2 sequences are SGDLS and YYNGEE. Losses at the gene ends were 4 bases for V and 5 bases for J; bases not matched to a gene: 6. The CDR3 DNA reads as TGTGCCAGCAGCAAGACTAGCGGGAACCTAGATACGCAGTATTTT. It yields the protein CASSKTSGNLDTQYF.

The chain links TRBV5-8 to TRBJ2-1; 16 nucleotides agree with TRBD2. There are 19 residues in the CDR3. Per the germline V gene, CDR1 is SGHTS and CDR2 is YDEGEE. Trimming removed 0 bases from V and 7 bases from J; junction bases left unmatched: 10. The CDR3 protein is CASSLAPGLAGGYTNEQFF. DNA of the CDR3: TGTGCCAGCAGCTTGGCCCCGGGACTAGCGGGAGGGTACACTAATGAGCAGTTCTTC. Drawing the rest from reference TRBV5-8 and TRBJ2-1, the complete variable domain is EAGVTQSPTHLIKTRGQQATLRCSPISGHTSVYWYQQALGLGLQFLLWYDEGEERNRGNFPPRFSGRQFPNYSSELNVNALELEDSALYLCASSLAPGLAGGYTNEQFFGPGTRLTVL.

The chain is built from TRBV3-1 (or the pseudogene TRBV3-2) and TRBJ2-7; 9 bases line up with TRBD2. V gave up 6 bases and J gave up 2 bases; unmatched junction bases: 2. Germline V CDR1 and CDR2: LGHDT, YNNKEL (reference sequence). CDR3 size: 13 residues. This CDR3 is CASSSSGTYEQYF. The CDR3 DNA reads TGTGCCAGCAGTTCTAGCGGGACCTACGAGCAGTACTTC.

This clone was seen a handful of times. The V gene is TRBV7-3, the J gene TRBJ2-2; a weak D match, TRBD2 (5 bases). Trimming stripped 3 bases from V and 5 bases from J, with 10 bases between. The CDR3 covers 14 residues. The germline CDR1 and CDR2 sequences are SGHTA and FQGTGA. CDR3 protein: CASSFRTGTGELFF. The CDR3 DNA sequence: TGTGCCAGCAGCTTTAGGACGGGAACCGGGGAGCTGTTTTTT.

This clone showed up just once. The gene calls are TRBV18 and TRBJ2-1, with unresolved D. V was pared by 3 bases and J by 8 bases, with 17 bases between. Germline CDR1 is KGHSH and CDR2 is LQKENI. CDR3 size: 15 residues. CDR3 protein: CASSPRKRRLDEQFF. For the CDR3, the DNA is TGTGCCAGCTCACCCAGGAAACGCAGGCTCGATGAGCAGTTCTTC.

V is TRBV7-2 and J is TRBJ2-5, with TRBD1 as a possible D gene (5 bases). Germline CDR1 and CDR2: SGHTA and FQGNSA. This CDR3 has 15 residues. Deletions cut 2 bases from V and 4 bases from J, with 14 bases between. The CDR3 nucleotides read TGTGCCAGCAGCTTATCAGGGTTTCGGCTAGAGACCCAGTACTTC. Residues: CASSLSGFRLETQYF.

This CDR3 is CASSQGQGAVNEKLFF. Written as DNA, the CDR3 is TGCGCCAGCAGCCAGGGACAGGGGGCGGTTAATGAAAAACTGTTTTTT. This sequence joins TRBV5-1 and TRBJ1-4; 12 positions agree with TRBD1. The V gene's germline CDR1 is SGHRS and CDR2 YFSETQ. V lost 4 bases, J lost 4 bases, and 5 bases stayed unmatched. This CDR3 region has 16 residues.

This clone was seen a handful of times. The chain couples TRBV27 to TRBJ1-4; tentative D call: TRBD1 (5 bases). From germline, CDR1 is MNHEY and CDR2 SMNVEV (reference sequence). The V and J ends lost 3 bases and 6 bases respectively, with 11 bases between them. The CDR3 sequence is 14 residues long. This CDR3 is CASSFLGPDEKLFF. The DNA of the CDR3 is TGTGCCAGCAGTTTTCTGGGGCCTGATGAAAAACTGTTTTTT. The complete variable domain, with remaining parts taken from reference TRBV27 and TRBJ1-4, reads EAQVTQNPRYLITVTGKKLTVTCSQNMNHEYMSWYRQDPGLGLRQIYYSMNVEVTDKGDVPEGYKVSRKEKRNFPLILESPSPNQTSLYFCASSFLGPDEKLFFGSGTQLSVL.

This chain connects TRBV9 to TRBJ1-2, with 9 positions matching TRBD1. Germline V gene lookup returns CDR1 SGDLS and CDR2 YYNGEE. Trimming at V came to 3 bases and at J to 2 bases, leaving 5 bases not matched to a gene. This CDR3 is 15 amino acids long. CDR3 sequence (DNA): TGTGCCAGCAGCGCGCGGACAGGGGTAAACTATGGCTACACCTTC. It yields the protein CASSARTGVNYGYTF.

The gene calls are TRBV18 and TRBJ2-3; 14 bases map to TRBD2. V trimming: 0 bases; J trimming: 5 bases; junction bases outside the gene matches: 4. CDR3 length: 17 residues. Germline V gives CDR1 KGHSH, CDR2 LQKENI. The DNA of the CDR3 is TGTGCCAGCTCACCACCGACTAGCGGGAGGGCCTTAGATACGCAGTATTTT. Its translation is CASSPPTSGRALDTQYF.